One TCR beta chain is described in this entry. The antigen this receptor binds is unknown. Base quality data are lacking; no much larger clone is found one base away. These data are taken from a study of blood T cell repertoires in COVID-19 (dated by TCRdb to about 2020). Regarding the research as a whole: Samples covering the acute and convalescent phases of COVID-19 were provided by collaborators in the United States, Italy and Spain. The repertoires were released in a freely available public database meant as a resource for research on the immune response to SARS-CoV-2. The prospective study material was composed of cDNA or gDNA derived from T cells, B-cell-depleted T cells, or PBMCs. Where HLA class I and class II types were available, the types were taken from metadata supplied by the sample provider, not from assay-based typing. Subjects who had been exposed to COVID-19, were actively infected with it, or had recovered from it provided the deeply sampled blood TCRbeta repertoires that made up the dataset. The samples were drawn from the first 160 participants of the ongoing ImmuneRACE study and from some 1,300 subjects provided by 6 global collaborators. Sample metadata almost always included a de-identified subject ID, COVID-19 status, age in years and sex. Study-wide findings and limitations: The quantity of clinical and demographic metadata differed by source and by participant and was supplied without curation.

The immunoSEQ Assay, a bias-controlled multiplex PCR, was used to amplify TCRbeta CDR3 regions from genomic DNA. Regarding the original processing steps: Within the assay, amplification of reference gene primers was used to estimate how many nucleated cells each sample contained. To quantify the absolute abundance of each unique TCRbeta CDR3 rearrangement, sequence reads were collapsed and filtered. For each sample, productive Simpson clonality was calculated as the square root of Simpson's diversity index over productive rearrangements. The table comes from immuneACCESS by way of TCRdb, which keeps in-frame sequences with V and J called. Part of the clones is missing from these tables; in studies checked, under half for an unresolved V gene and the rest for unknown reasons. V, J and clone size are those of that table, while D and trimming were read from the DNA. For this sample there are around 220,000 clones; 84% appear just once. The ten largest clones take up approximately 6.6% of the sample.

Participants in the prospective study were aged roughly 18 to 100 years, lived in more than 20 United States geographic areas, and enrolled through a virtual design. Cohort assignment in the prospective study relied on participant-reported clinical history from a screening survey and a study questionnaire. For ImmuneRACE Cohort 3, a participant was defined as recovered based on two consecutive negative NP/OP PCR tests, clearance by a healthcare professional, or resolution of symptoms. Each participant in the prospective study had whole blood, serum and a nasopharyngeal or oropharyngeal swab collected by mobile phlebotomists. Participants in the prospective study had the option to provide additional blood draws and questionnaires over an approximately 2-month period. Prospective study blood samples were shipped either frozen or at room temperature before DNA extraction. CDR1 and CDR2 were assigned from the germline V gene as SGHAT and FQNNGV. Germline trimming: 6 bases from V, 3 bases from J; junction bases outside gene matches: 8. The CDR3 has 17 amino acids, counting the end cysteine and phenylalanine. Only the CDR3 portion is preserved as DNA: 51 bases, with reading frame beginning at the first base.

The receptor chain draws on TRBV11-2 and TRBJ2-3; TRBD2 matches 14 bases in the middle. The sequenced sample consisted of PBMCs or T cells enriched from blood (not recorded which). This TCR was sampled from a woman in her thirties or forties who had recovered from COVID-19. The CDR3 protein: CASRRPGTSGRTDTQYF. The DNA is as follows: TGTGCCAGCAGGAGGCCGGGGACTAGCGGGAGAACAGATACGCAGTATTTT.